These 24 T cell receptor beta chains originate from one sample sequenced in a study of tumor-infiltrating lymphocytes in primary liver carcinoma. The template, about 500 ng total RNA, yielded TCR beta cDNA made with a constant-region primer. Libraries covering TCR beta were generated through three nested multiplex PCR rounds (using a slightly modified ARM-PCR). The opening two PCR rounds, around 11 cycles each, paired TRBV1-TRBV30 forward primers with a C-beta reverse primer. TCRdb redid the calling of the multiplex PCR reads with MiXCR, one entry per CDR3 protein. In the table there are approximately 300,000 distinct CDR3 sequences, 55% to 65% of which are singletons. The blood RNA (from unsorted whole blood) was obtained, and germline DNA was also extracted. Material for sequencing was peripheral blood. These TCRs come from a man aged 40-50 years with primary liver carcinoma and hepatitis B virus infection.

Comment on this clonotype: One end of the junction fails to match germline, which may point to a read error. The rearrangement links TRBV6-1 to TRBJ2-1; perhaps TRBD2 as D (6 bases). Germline V gene data show CDR1 as MNHNS and CDR2 as SASEGT. This CDR3 spans 15 amino acids. CDR3 sequence: CASSEWRDSYNEQFF. In nucleotides, the CDR3 is TGTGCCAGTAGTGAGTGGAGGGACTCCTACAATGAGCAGTTCTTC.

This clonotype has ten or more counts. The J gene is TRBJ1-5, the V gene TRBV7-8; no firm D call. CDR3 length: 14 residues. Between the trimmed V and J ends, which lost 1 base and 0 bases, there was a span of 4 bases. Germline V gives CDR1 SGHVS, CDR2 FQNEAQ. For the CDR3, the DNA is TGTGCCAGCAGCTTAGTTGATAGCAATCAGCCCCAGCATTTT. Its translation: CASSLVDSNQPQHF.

As for this clonotype: A single base separates this from a much larger clone, so it may be a read error. This likely comes from a read error, as the CDR3 has no conserved phenylalanine or tryptophan at its end. This chain uses TRBV29-1 with TRBJ2-3; the D call may be TRBD1 or TRBD2 (5 bases each). CDR1 SQVTM and CDR2 ANQGSEA come from the germline V gene. V gave up 2 bases and J gave up 0 bases, with 21 bases separating them. The length of the CDR3 is 18 residues. CDR3 sequence: CSVELLLPGRASTDTQYS. The CDR3 DNA is TGCAGCGTTGAACTTTTATTGCCGGGACGAGCTAGCACAGATACGCAGTATTCT.

As concerns this clonotype: This CDR3 fails to terminate in the conserved phenylalanine or tryptophan, so it likely reflects a read error. The chain employs TRBV28 and TRBJ2-5; a possible D gene is TRBD1 (6 bases). V gave up 5 bases and J gave up 1 base, with 23 bases separating them. The germline V gene encodes CDR1 MDHEN and CDR2 SYDVKM. The CDR3 covers 18 residues. DNA for the CDR3: TGTGCCAGCAGTCCCCAGGGGTTGGCCGGAAATTCCCAAGAGACCCAGTACTCC. It encodes CASSPQGLAGNSQETQYS.

The chain couples TRBV28 to TRBJ1-1, with D unresolved. The CDR3 is 12 amino acids. The germline V gene has CDR1 MDHEN and CDR2 SYDVKM. With 10 bases removed from V and 1 base from J, the gap between germline ends came to 10 bases. The CDR3 region has the DNA TGTGCCACCAAAGAGGGGAACACTGAAGCTTTCTTT. Encoded protein: CATKEGNTEAFF.

The gene calls are TRBV11-1 and TRBJ2-3, with 9 bases fitting TRBD1. This CDR3 is 14 amino acids long. CDR1 is SGHAT and CDR2 is FQDESV in the germline V gene (reference sequence). CDR3 sequence reads: CVNSPNRGPHTQYF. CDR3 nucleotide sequence: TGTGTCAACAGCCCGAACAGGGGGCCCCATACGCAGTATTTT.

This clonotype was counted a single time. A much bigger clone sits one base away, suggesting this may be a read error. V is TRBV7-8 and J is TRBJ2-3; D perhaps matches TRBD2 (5 bases). This CDR3 region has 15 residues. CDR1 is SGHVS and CDR2 is FQNEAQ in the germline V gene. The V and J ends lost 7 bases and 2 bases respectively, with 16 bases between them. CDR3 nucleotide sequence: TGTGCCAGCATCTTTGGCGGGTTTTTCACAGATACGCAGTATTTT. It encodes CASIFGGFFTDTQYF. Full variable domain (remainder filled in from reference TRBV7-8 and TRBJ2-3): GAGVSQSPRYKVAKRGQDVALRCDPISGHVSLFWYQQALGQGPEFLTYFQNEAQLDKSGLPSDRFFAERPEGSVSTLKIQRTQQEDSAVYLCASIFGGFFTDTQYFGPGTRLTVL.

A single count supports this clonotype. At one end the junction does not follow the germline gene, possibly because of a read error. The chain combines TRBV12-3 or TRBV12-4 with TRBJ2-7; a possible D gene is TRBD2 (5 bases). The CDR3 has 13 residues. The CDR3 loop reads CASRSRRGAEQYF. CDR3 in DNA: TGTGCTAGCAGGAGTCGACGGGGAGCCGAGCAGTACTTC.

This clonotype was counted ten times or more. This chain links TRBV6-2 or TRBV6-3 with TRBJ2-7, with D unclear. From germline, CDR1 is MNHEY and CDR2 SVGEGT. V lost 2 bases, J lost 3 bases, and 11 bases lay in between. The CDR3 extends over 14 amino acids. CDR3 amino acids: CASSYPGDSYEQYF. The CDR3 nucleotides are TGTGCCAGCAGTTACCCAGGCGATAGCTACGAGCAGTACTTC.

Note on this clonotype: A much bigger clone sits one base away, suggesting this may be a read error. The chain has TRBV5-5 and TRBJ2-7; D not resolved. Trimming shortened V by 8 bases and J by 3 bases, and 15 bases separated the two germline ends. The CDR3 runs to 13 residues. Per the germline V gene, CDR1 is SGHKS and CDR2 is YYEKEE (reference sequence). CDR3 protein: CASSQEGYYEQYF. CDR3 bases: TGTGCCAGTAGCCAGGAAGGATACTACGAGCAGTACTTC.

This clonotype was found a few times. This sequence may be a read error, since a much larger clone differs from it by one base. This sequence joins TRBV11-2 and TRBJ2-3; possible D gene TRBD1, 6 bases. CDR1 is SGHAT and CDR2 is FQNNGV in the germline V gene. This CDR3 region has 15 residues. CDR3 DNA sequence: TGTACCAGCAGCTCGGACAGAATAAGCACAGATACGCAGTATTTT. Protein: CTSSSDRISTDTQYF. The full variable domain, rest sourced from reference TRBV11-2 and TRBJ2-3, is EAGVAQSPRYKIIEKRQSVAFWCNPISGHATLYWYQQILGQGPKLLIQFQNNGVVDDSQLPKDRFSAERLKGVDSTLKIQPAKLEDSAVYLCTSSSDRISTDTQYFGPGTRLTVL.

In the case of this clonotype: Possible read error: a much larger clone is one base away. This chain joins TRBV6-1 and TRBJ2-7, with 7 bases fitting TRBD1. Germline V gene lookup returns CDR1 MNHNS and CDR2 SASEGT. After removal of 8 bases from V and 3 bases from J, the junction contained 7 bases not matched to a gene. The CDR3 spans 13 residues. CDR3 sequence: CASCVNRGYEQYF. DNA for the CDR3: TGTGCCAGCTGTGTTAACAGGGGCTACGAGCAGTACTTC.

In the case of this clonotype: This may be a read error: a much more frequent sequence differs by one nucleotide. V and J are TRBV6-5 and TRBJ2-7; no definite D call. This CDR3 has 13 residues. V was shortened by 0 bases and J by 5 bases, with 8 bases between the two germline ends. CDR1 is MNHEY and CDR2 is SVGAGI in the germline V gene. As DNA, the CDR3 is TGTGCCAGCAGTTACTCAGCAACCCACGAGCAGTACTTC. Translating gives CASSYSATHEQYF.

To note about this clonotype: A much larger clone differs by one base, so this may be a read error. The chain employs TRBV4-1 and TRBJ2-1, with 9 bases identical to TRBD2. V shed 4 bases, J shed 0 bases, and the junction held 13 bases outside the gene matches. Germline V CDR1 and CDR2: MGHRA, YSYEKL. The CDR3 totals 19 residues. The chain's CDR3 is CASSRLQGVSGGSYNEQFF. The CDR3 DNA follows: TGCGCCAGCAGCCGCCTGCAAGGGGTTAGCGGGGGCTCCTACAATGAGCAGTTCTTC.

This clonotype was detected a few times. A much bigger clone sits one base away, suggesting this may be a read error. J is TRBJ2-1 and V is TRBV12-3 or TRBV12-4, with TRBD2 identical over 12 bases. The CDR3 loop spans 15 amino acids. CDR3 nucleotide sequence: TGTGCCAACAGTTTAGTGGCTAGCGGGAGGGTTGAGCAGTTCTTC. This codes for CANSLVASGRVEQFF.

To note about this clonotype: This may arise from a read error, as a much more abundant clone is one base away. The genes are TRBV12-3 or TRBV12-4 and TRBJ2-4; weak D call: TRBD2 (6 bases). V dropped 3 bases and J dropped 15 bases, with 15 bases sitting between them. This CDR3 region has 12 residues. CDR3 coding DNA: TGTGCCAGCAGTTTGGAGGGTGCGGGGCGGTACTTC. Translation gives CASSLEGAGRYF.

This clonotype was observed at least ten times. V and J are TRBV6-1 and TRBJ1-5; D is unclear. The CDR3 covers 15 residues. V lost 7 bases and J 1 base, leaving 14 bases between the germline ends. Germline loops: CDR1 MNHNS, CDR2 SASEGT. The CDR3 reads CASNRERLSNQPQHF. The CDR3 DNA is TGTGCCAGCAACCGGGAGCGCTTAAGCAATCAGCCCCAGCATTTT.

Worth noting for this clonotype: A junction end diverges from the germline sequence, so it may reflect a read error. V usage is TRBV5-1 and J usage is TRBJ2-7; no reliable D call. This CDR3 spans 13 amino acids. Looked up from germline, CDR1 is SGHRS and CDR2 is YFSETQ. CDR3 DNA sequence: TGCCCCAGCAGCTTAGAAGGAAACTACGAGCAGTACTTC. Its protein product is CPSSLEGNYEQYF.

The rearrangement joins TRBV11-2 to TRBJ1-2; no clear D. V lost 6 bases and J 8 bases, leaving 19 bases between the germline ends. The length of the CDR3 is 14 residues. Germline CDR1 and CDR2: SGHAT and FQNNGV. CDR3 coding DNA: TGTGCCAGCAGTCGGACCGGGTCCTCTTTGGGCTACACCTTC. The encoded protein is CASSRTGSSLGYTF.

This clonotype has just one count. CDR3 sequence: CIARFGGPYEQYF. The CDR3, as DNA: TGCATTGCCCGGTTTGGGGGACCCTACGAGCAGTACTTC. The chain employs TRBV29-1 and TRBJ2-7, with D perhaps being TRBD1 or TRBD2 (5 bases each). The CDR3 length is 13 residues. Germline CDR1 SQVTM, CDR2 ANQGSEA.

The J gene is TRBJ2-7, the V gene TRBV5-5; 11 nucleotides match TRBD1. CDR3 length equals 14 residues. V shed 6 bases and J 4 bases; nucleotides not matched to a gene: 6. Germline assignment: CDR1 SGHKS and CDR2 YYEKEE (reference sequence). The chain's CDR3 is CASNADRGRYEQYF. The CDR3 region has the DNA TGTGCCAGCAACGCGGACAGGGGGCGGTACGAGCAGTACTTC.

In this sample, this clonotype turned up a few times. Given a much more abundant clone one base away, this may be a read error. The chain has TRBV4-3 and TRBJ2-7; the D gene is possibly TRBD1 (5 bases). The CDR3 covers 14 residues. The V gene's germline CDR1 is LGHNA and CDR2 YSLEER. Trimming took off 2 bases at V and 5 bases at J, with 13 bases between the two ends. CDR3 protein: CASSQRGRVDEQYF. CDR3 nucleotides: TGCGCCAGCAGCCAAAGGGGCAGGGTTGACGAGCAGTACTTC.

This clonotype was detected once. One junction end disagrees with the germline gene, perhaps due to a read error. This sequence joins TRBV10-3 and TRBJ2-2; D is unresolved. CDR1 is ENHRY and CDR2 is SYGVKD in the germline V gene. The CDR3 is made up of 15 amino acids. The CDR3 DNA sequence: TGTGCCATCAGCCTCGAGAGGTCGAACATCGGGGAGCTGTTTTTT. This codes for CAISLERSNIGELFF.

This clonotype was recorded once. A read error may explain this, as a much larger clone is one base away. The rearrangement links TRBV10-3 to TRBJ1-2; no definite D call. This CDR3 comprises 12 residues. The V end was cut by 5 bases, the J end by 9 bases, with 13 bases between. The V gene's germline CDR1 is ENHRY and CDR2 SYGVKD. CDR3 sequence reads: CAISKTADSYTF. CDR3 coding DNA: TGTGCCATCAGTAAGACGGCAGATAGCTACACCTTC.